A single T cell receptor (beta chain) is shown here with its context. V lost 7 bases, J lost 4 bases, and 9 bases stayed unmatched. This CDR3 has 15 residues. The V gene's germline CDR1 is KGHSH and CDR2 LQKENI. This sample was included in a study of blood T cell repertoires in COVID-19. Source study methods: The authors estimated nucleated cell counts from reference gene primer amplification. Sequencing was performed with immunoSEQ multiplex PCR; in TCRdb, only in-frame clones are kept and a portion is missing. V, J and clone size reflect that table, while D and trimming were determined from the DNA. Counted here are about 70,000 clones, over 70% occurring once; the ten biggest clones make up about 5.7%.

The sample comprised peripheral blood. The chain uses TRBV18 and TRBJ2-1; 8 bases line up with TRBD2. The sequence derives from a middle-aged man with active COVID-19. The CDR3, as DNA: TGTGCCAGCTTACCGGCTAGCGGGCCTTACAATGAGCAGTTCTTC. Encoded protein: CASLPASGPYNEQFF.